These 21 T cell receptor beta chains were sequenced from one sample in a study of response to subunit inactivated influenza vaccine (dated by TCRdb to the late 2010s). The library was prepared using RT-PCR. The sample was run on an Illumina HiSeq 2500. Using fastp at Q25 and MiXCR, TCRdb reprocessed the public reads and kept productive beta chains. Rows with a matching CDR3 protein are joined into one entry that keeps the most common DNA and genes. For this sample the table gives about 780,000 distinct CDR3 sequences, of which approximately 18% were detected only once. The top ten clones comprise approximately 10% of the sample. The sample consisted of PBMCs from blood, taken roughly 5 days after vaccination. The source of these receptors is a man between 45 and 60 years old who received an inactivated influenza vaccine. Donor details come from another sample of the same person, matched by shared clones.

This chain connects TRBV5-1 to TRBJ2-2, with 8 bases matching TRBD2. After removal of 5 bases from V and 5 bases from J, the junction contained 11 bases not matched to a gene. CDR3 size: 16 residues. Germline lookup yields CDR1 SGHRS and CDR2 YFSETQ. Here the CDR3 reads CASRPMTSVRTGELFF. CDR3 coding DNA: TGCGCCAGCAGACCCATGACTAGCGTTCGGACCGGGGAGCTGTTTTTT.

The chain combines TRBV5-1 with TRBJ2-2; 8 positions agree with TRBD1. The junction had 9 bases not matched to a gene; V was cut back by 4 bases and J by 7 bases. The germline CDR1 and CDR2 sequences are SGHRS and YFSETQ. The CDR3 sequence is 15 residues long. Here the CDR3 reads CASSPSRDRFGELFF. CDR3 DNA: TGCGCCAGCAGCCCGTCCCGGGACAGGTTCGGGGAGCTGTTTTTT.

The V call is TRBV4-1, the J call TRBJ2-7; D may be TRBD2 (6 bases). CDR3 length: 15 residues. Germline V gene sequence: CDR1 MGHRA, CDR2 YSYEKL. Trimming shortened V by 0 bases and J by 3 bases, and 12 bases separated the two germline ends. In nucleotides, the CDR3 is TGCGCCAGCAGCCAAGATCTGGGGAGGAGCTACGAGCAGTACTTC. Translation: CASSQDLGRSYEQYF.

The sample holds a few counts of this clonotype. The CDR3 DNA reads TGTGCCAGCAGCGCCCGACAGGGGGGCGGCTACACCTTC. This encodes CASSARQGGGYTF. This chain joins TRBV7-2 and TRBJ1-2, with 9 bases identical to TRBD1. The V gene's germline CDR1 is SGHTA and CDR2 FQGNSA. V shed 5 bases, J shed 8 bases, and the junction held 6 bases outside the gene matches. This CDR3 is 13 amino acids long.

This clonotype came up once. The rearrangement joins TRBV7-9 to TRBJ2-2; 8 bases are a match to TRBD2. Germline CDR1 reads SEHNR; CDR2 reads FQNEAQ (reference sequence). CDR3 size: 16 residues. Germline trimming cut 4 bases from V and 3 bases from J; bases unmatched to any gene: 7. The CDR3 DNA is TGTGCCAGCAGCTCTTTCGCGGGGGGCGACACCGGGGAGCTGTTTTTT. Translating gives CASSSFAGGDTGELFF.

This clonotype was found a few times. J is TRBJ2-1 and V is TRBV29-1; 10 bases agree with TRBD1. The CDR3 consists of 16 residues. The V and J ends lost 6 bases and 4 bases, in that order; junction bases with no gene match: 12. The germline CDR1 and CDR2 sequences are SQVTM and ANQGSEA. CDR3 sequence reads: CSVPGQGVLLYNEQFF. DNA of the CDR3: TGCAGCGTGCCCGGACAGGGGGTTCTCCTTTACAATGAGCAGTTCTTC.

This rearrangement joins TRBV11-2 to TRBJ2-5, with TRBD2 matching over 8 bases. Germline CDR1 is SGHAT and CDR2 is FQNNGV. The junction had 8 bases not matched to a gene; V was cut back by 4 bases and J by 1 base. This CDR3 has 16 amino acids. As DNA, the CDR3 is TGTGCCAGCAGCTCCCCCCGGGGGGGGGCCCAAGAGACCCAGTACTTC. As protein: CASSSPRGGAQETQYF. Full variable domain (missing parts from reference TRBV11-2 and TRBJ2-5): EAGVAQSPRYKIIEKRQSVAFWCNPISGHATLYWYQQILGQGPKLLIQFQNNGVVDDSQLPKDRFSAERLKGVDSTLKIQPAKLEDSAVYLCASSSPRGGAQETQYFGPGTRLLVL.

This clonotype was detected a few times. This sequence joins TRBV5-5 and TRBJ1-3, with D unresolved. There are 14 residues in the CDR3. The germline CDR1 and CDR2 sequences are SGHKS and YYEKEE (reference sequence). Trimming shortened V by 5 bases and J by 0 bases, and 9 bases separated the two germline ends. This CDR3 is CASSPPGSGNTIYF. DNA for the CDR3: TGTGCCAGCAGTCCCCCGGGCTCTGGAAACACCATATATTTT.

The chain combines TRBV28 with TRBJ2-7; 7 nucleotides line up with TRBD1. The CDR3 sequence is 14 residues long. V gave up 5 bases and J gave up 5 bases; unmatched junction bases: 9. Germline loops: CDR1 MDHEN, CDR2 SYDVKM. CDR3 nucleotides: TGTGCCAGCAGTCGAGACAGGGCGTTAAACGAGCAGTACTTC. This codes for CASSRDRALNEQYF.

This clonotype was seen more than once but under ten times. The chain is built from TRBV5-1 and TRBJ1-1; 8 nucleotides align to TRBD1. The V and J ends lost 4 bases and 3 bases, in that order; junction bases with no gene match: 5. The length of the CDR3 is 14 residues. Per germline, CDR1 SGHRS and CDR2 YFSETQ. The CDR3 loop is CASSVTGGDTEAFF. As DNA, the CDR3 is TGCGCCAGCAGCGTTACAGGGGGTGACACTGAAGCTTTCTTT.

The rearrangement uses TRBV5-4 and TRBJ2-7; possibly TRBD2 for D (5 bases). V shed 5 bases and J shed 2 bases, with 11 bases lying between them. The CDR3 length is 13 residues. Germline assignment: CDR1 SGHNT and CDR2 YYREEE (reference sequence). The CDR3 bases are TGTGCCAGCAGTCGGACTCTCGCCTACGAGCAGTACTTC. This translates into CASSRTLAYEQYF.

This clonotype came up many times. This rearrangement joins TRBV6-2 or TRBV6-3 to TRBJ2-7; 7 nucleotides agree with TRBD1. The V segment lost 6 bases and the J segment 3 bases; nucleotides outside the gene matches: 8. CDR3 length: 14 amino acids. Germline V lookup: CDR1 MNHEY, CDR2 SVGEGT. This chain's CDR3 is CASRGTVSRYEQYF. DNA of the CDR3: TGTGCCAGCAGGGGGACAGTCTCCCGCTACGAGCAGTACTTC.

The J gene is TRBJ2-5, the V gene TRBV7-2; 10 nucleotides agree with TRBD2. The germline V gene has CDR1 SGHTA and CDR2 FQGNSA. V shed 2 bases and J 5 bases; nucleotides not matched to a gene: 11. CDR3 length: 17 amino acids. The CDR3 loop reads CASSLNFGLAGVETQYF. The CDR3 nucleotides are TGTGCCAGCAGCTTAAATTTTGGCCTAGCGGGAGTGGAGACCCAGTACTTC.

This clonotype occurred a few times. The rearrangement joins TRBV5-5 to TRBJ2-2, with TRBD1 identical over 7 bases. CDR1 and CDR2 (germline): SGHKS, YYEKEE (reference sequence). The CDR3 is made up of 14 amino acids. V shed 6 bases, J shed 1 base, and the junction held 3 bases outside the gene matches. The CDR3 DNA reads as TGTGCCAGCACCCGACAGGGGAACACCGGGGAGCTGTTTTTT. It is translated as CASTRQGNTGELFF.

This clonotype was recorded at least ten times. This sequence joins TRBV29-1 and TRBJ2-1; D is uncertain. CDR3 size: 13 residues. V was trimmed by 3 bases and J by 3 bases, leaving 9 bases between them. Per germline, CDR1 SQVTM and CDR2 ANQGSEA. The CDR3 is CSVEVALYNEQFF. The CDR3 DNA reads TGCAGCGTTGAGGTAGCCCTCTACAATGAGCAGTTCTTC.

This clonotype was detected ten times or more. This sequence joins TRBV12-3 or TRBV12-4 and TRBJ2-3, with 8 positions matching TRBD2. The CDR3 contains 14 residues. V was clipped by 5 bases and J by 4 bases; unmatched bases: 5. CDR3 sequence (DNA): TGTGCCAGCAGTCCGAGGACTAGCTCAGATACGCAGTATTTT. Protein: CASSPRTSSDTQYF.

Written as DNA, the CDR3 is TGCAGTGCTCGCCCCCGGGACTTCAATGAGCAGTTCTTC. Encoded protein: CSARPRDFNEQFF. The V and J genes are TRBV20-1 and TRBJ2-1; TRBD2 is a possible D gene (6 bases). Germline V CDR1 and CDR2: DFQATT, SNEGSKA (reference sequence). This CDR3 is built from 13 residues. The V and J ends lost 5 bases and 6 bases respectively, with 14 bases between them.

This clonotype has just a few counts. The rearrangement links TRBV29-1 to TRBJ1-2; no clear D gene. The CDR3 runs to 15 residues. The germline V gene encodes CDR1 SQVTM and CDR2 ANQGSEA. The V gene lost 3 bases and the J gene lost 4 bases, with 18 bases spanning the gap. This CDR3 is CSVDSFLTASYGYTF. In DNA form, the CDR3 reads TGCAGCGTTGATTCTTTTCTCACCGCCAGCTATGGCTACACCTTC.

The chain uses TRBV20-1 and TRBJ2-5; 8 bases map to TRBD1. CDR3 length: 16 amino acids. Trimming took 2 bases from V and 1 from J; bases not matched to a gene: 9. The germline CDR1 and CDR2 sequences are DFQATT and SNEGSKA (reference sequence). In DNA form, the CDR3 reads TGCAGTGCTAGACTCGACAGGGGCTATAGCCAAGAGACCCAGTACTTC. Protein sequence: CSARLDRGYSQETQYF.

The genes are TRBV7-8 and TRBJ2-3; D may be TRBD2 (5 bases). Looked up from germline, CDR1 is SGHVS and CDR2 is FQNEAQ. The V end lost 2 bases, the J end lost 4 bases, and 13 bases lay between the germline ends. This CDR3 has 15 amino acids. CDR3 loop: CASSLSAGVADTQYF. The CDR3 bases are TGTGCCAGCAGCTTAAGTGCCGGGGTAGCAGATACGCAGTATTTT.

In this sample, this clonotype turned up a few times. V is TRBV5-1 and J is TRBJ2-7; D is uncertain. The CDR3 runs to 14 residues. V lost 2 bases to trimming and J lost 0 bases, with 9 bases between them. The germline V gene encodes CDR1 SGHRS and CDR2 YFSETQ. For the CDR3, the DNA is TGCGCCAGCAGCTTATCCATGGGCTCCTACGAGCAGTACTTC. Translated, it gives CASSLSMGSYEQYF.